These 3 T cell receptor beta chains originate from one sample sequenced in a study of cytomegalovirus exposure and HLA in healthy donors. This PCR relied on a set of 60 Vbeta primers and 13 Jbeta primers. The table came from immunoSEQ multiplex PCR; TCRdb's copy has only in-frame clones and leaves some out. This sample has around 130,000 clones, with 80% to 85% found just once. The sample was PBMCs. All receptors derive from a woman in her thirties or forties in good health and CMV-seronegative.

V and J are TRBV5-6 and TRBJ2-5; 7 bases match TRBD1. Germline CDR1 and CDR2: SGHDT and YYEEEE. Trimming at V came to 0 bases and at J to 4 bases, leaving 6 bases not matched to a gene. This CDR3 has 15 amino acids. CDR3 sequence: CASSLDRGNRETQYF. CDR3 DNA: TGTGCCAGCAGCTTGGACAGGGGTAATCGAGAGACCCAGTACTTC.

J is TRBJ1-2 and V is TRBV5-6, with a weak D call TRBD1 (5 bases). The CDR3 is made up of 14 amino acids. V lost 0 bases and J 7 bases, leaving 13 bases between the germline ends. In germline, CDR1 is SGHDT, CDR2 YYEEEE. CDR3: CASSLVMDQGGYTF. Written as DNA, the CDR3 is TGTGCCAGCAGCTTGGTTATGGACCAGGGTGGCTACACCTTC.

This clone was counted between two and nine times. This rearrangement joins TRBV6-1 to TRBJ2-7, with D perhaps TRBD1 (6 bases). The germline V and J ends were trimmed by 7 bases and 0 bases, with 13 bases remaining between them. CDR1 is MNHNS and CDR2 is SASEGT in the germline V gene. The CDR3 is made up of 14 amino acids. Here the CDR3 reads CASKGTTPSYEQYF. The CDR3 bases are TGTGCCAGCAAAGGGACAACACCCTCCTACGAGCAGTACTTC.